What follows describes a single T cell receptor (beta chain). The data are from a study of graft-versus-host responses after intestinal transplantation. Broader study findings: GvH clones surfaced in recipient marrow, some emerging earlier in ileum or blood.

TCRdb's copy holds only in-frame clones and misses some; the assay was immunoSEQ multiplex PCR. The table lists around 21,000 clones, about 35% of them singletons. The CDR3 sequence is 14 residues long. Deletions cut 5 bases from V and 6 bases from J, with 16 bases between. Germline CDR1 reads KGHSY; CDR2 reads FQNENV. Plating of roughly 200,000 CFSE-labeled responder cells was done together with roughly 200,000 irradiated, violet-dye-labeled stimulator cells. The rearrangement joins TRBV16 to TRBJ2-5, with unresolved D. This TCR was recovered from a human patient who received an intestinal transplant. Source: alloreactive CD8+ T cells from a mixed lymphocyte reaction culture, taken before intestinal transplant. Subset described: CFSE-low proliferating T cells sorted from roughly six-day pre-transplant mixed lymphocyte reaction (GvH or HvG direction). The CDR3, as DNA: TGTGCCAGCAGCAGGTCGGGCAATGTGAAGACCCAGTACTTC. It codes for CASSRSGNVKTQYF.